The 15 T cell receptor beta chains presented below share a single source sample, sequenced in a study of CD4 T cells in relation to SARS-CoV-2 and coronaviruses. The assay was immunoSEQ multiplex PCR, and TCRdb's table has in-frame clones only and misses some. The sample yields about 41,000 clones, approximately 77% seen once. Antigens of these TCRs are unknown. The sequenced material came from naive CD4+ T cells from PBMCs, cultured in vitro. Subset of the sample: naive CD4+ T cells isolated by negative enrichment. These receptors were taken from an adult with COVID-19.

The rearrangement links TRBV19 to TRBJ1-2; 8 nucleotides match TRBD1. CDR3 length: 18 residues. The V gene end was trimmed by 10 bases and the J gene end by 4 bases; junction bases not matched to a gene: 23. Germline lookup yields CDR1 LNHDA and CDR2 SQIVND (reference sequence). In nucleotides, the CDR3 is TGTGCCACCCATACTCACCCAACCGTGACAGGGGAGAGCTATGGCTACACCTTC. Amino acid sequence: CATHTHPTVTGESYGYTF.

The genes are TRBV7-9 and TRBJ2-7; 8 bases align to TRBD1. The CDR3 has 14 residues. The germline gives CDR1 SEHNR, CDR2 FQNEAQ (reference sequence). Trimming at V came to 6 bases and at J to 0 bases, leaving 4 bases not matched to a gene. CDR3 DNA: TGTGCCAGCAGTCCACAGGGGGTCTCCTACGAGCAGTACTTC. Amino acid sequence: CASSPQGVSYEQYF.

This sequence joins TRBV19 and TRBJ1-2; D is ambiguous. This CDR3 spans 16 amino acids. Trimming took 1 base from V and 2 from J, leaving 14 bases between them. Germline values: CDR1 LNHDA, CDR2 SQIVND (reference sequence). The CDR3 nucleotides read TGTGCCAGTAGTATAGGAAGTGGCAGAGCGAACTATGGCTACACCTTC. The encoded protein is CASSIGSGRANYGYTF.

V is TRBV7-9 and J is TRBJ2-5; D gene unclear. Germline V gives CDR1 SEHNR, CDR2 FQNEAQ (reference sequence). Trimming removed 4 bases at V and 1 base at J, with 10 bases between. The CDR3 contains 14 residues. The CDR3 is CASSSTRRQETQYF. The CDR3 DNA is TGTGCCAGCAGCTCCACGCGGCGCCAAGAGACCCAGTACTTC.

V gene TRBV19 combines with J gene TRBJ2-6; D is undetermined. Trimming stripped 3 bases from V and 2 bases from J, with 5 bases between. In germline, CDR1 is LNHDA, CDR2 SQIVND (reference sequence). This CDR3 is 14 amino acids long. CDR3 DNA: TGTGCCAGTAGTATTGTGCCTGGGGCCAACGTCCTGACTTTC. It is translated as CASSIVPGANVLTF.

The rearrangement joins TRBV2 to TRBJ1-4; 10 bases map to TRBD1. The V gene's germline CDR1 is SNHLY and CDR2 FYNNEI. V lost 5 bases to trimming and J lost 6 bases; unmatched junction nucleotides: 3. The CDR3 covers 14 residues. As DNA, the CDR3 is TGTGCCAGCAGTTCCGGGACAGGGGATGAAAAACTGTTTTTT. It is translated as CASSSGTGDEKLFF. Based on the CDR3 plus reference TRBV2 and TRBJ1-4, the full variable domain is EPEVTQTPSHQVTQMGQEVILRCVPISNHLYFYWYRQILGQKVEFLVSFYNNEISEKSEIFDDQFSVERPDGSNFTLKIRSTKLEDSAMYFCASSSGTGDEKLFFGSGTQLSVL.

This chain uses TRBV28 with TRBJ1-5; TRBD1 aligns across 8 bases. The germline gives CDR1 MDHEN, CDR2 SYDVKM. This CDR3 comprises 15 residues. Losses at the gene ends were 7 bases for V and 3 bases for J; bases not matched to a gene: 8. CDR3 sequence: CASTPMTGVNQPQHF. The DNA for the CDR3 is TGTGCCAGCACCCCTATGACAGGGGTCAATCAGCCCCAGCATTTT.

This clone was seen only a few times. The rearrangement links TRBV6-1 to TRBJ1-5, with unresolved D. CDR1 and CDR2 from the germline V gene are MNHNS and SASEGT. The V gene lost 2 bases and the J gene lost 3 bases, with 8 bases spanning the gap. The CDR3 sequence is 14 residues long. The CDR3 DNA sequence: TGTGCCAGCAGTGAATCGGGCCCCAATCAGCCCCAGCATTTT. It translates to CASSESGPNQPQHF.

The genes are TRBV4-1 and TRBJ2-4; a possible D gene is TRBD2 (6 bases). There are 16 residues in the CDR3. The germline V gene has CDR1 MGHRA and CDR2 YSYEKL. V shed 2 bases and J shed 2 bases, with 13 bases lying between them. CDR3 sequence: CASSQPTGGSKNIQYF. In DNA, the CDR3 is TGCGCCAGCAGCCAACCCACCGGGGGATCCAAAAACATTCAGTACTTC.

The V call is TRBV5-1, the J call TRBJ1-1; D uncertain. V was clipped by 0 bases and J by 1 base, with 10 bases between them. The CDR3 runs to 15 residues. Germline CDR1 SGHRS, CDR2 YFSETQ. The CDR3 is CASSLVGRSNTEAFF. The CDR3 DNA is TGCGCCAGCAGCTTGGTTGGAAGGTCGAACACTGAAGCTTTCTTT.

The rearrangement joins TRBV2 to TRBJ2-7, with 13 bases fitting TRBD2. Germline values: CDR1 SNHLY, CDR2 FYNNEI. The junction had 6 bases not matched to a gene; V was cut back by 6 bases and J by 7 bases. CDR3 length: 14 residues. CDR3 sequence reads: CASSAGTSGIEQYF. CDR3 DNA: TGTGCCAGCAGCGCCGGGACTAGCGGGATTGAGCAGTACTTC.

This chain uses TRBV6-2 or TRBV6-3 with TRBJ1-2, with a weak D call TRBD1 (6 bases). This CDR3 is 13 amino acids long. V dropped 6 bases and J dropped 6 bases, with 14 bases sitting between them. Germline V gene lookup returns CDR1 MNHEY and CDR2 SVGEGT. In DNA, the CDR3 is TGTGCCAGCAGCAATACAGGGATGGATGGCTACACCTTC. Translation gives CASSNTGMDGYTF.

The gene calls are TRBV10-3 and TRBJ2-1, with D uncertain. CDR1 is ENHRY and CDR2 is SYGVKD in the germline V gene. This CDR3 spans 12 amino acids. V was pared by 1 base and J by 7 bases, with 5 bases between. The CDR3 sequence: CAISEFGNEQFF. The CDR3 DNA sequence: TGTGCCATCAGTGAGTTCGGGAATGAGCAGTTCTTC.

This clone was counted between two and nine times. V gene TRBV4-2 combines with J gene TRBJ2-7; 8 bases align to TRBD2. The germline V gene encodes CDR1 LGHNA and CDR2 YNFKEQ. The CDR3 has 17 amino acids. V lost 1 base and J lost 2; bases outside the gene matches: 10. This CDR3 reads CASSQGQKLAVPYEQYF. The CDR3 coding sequence is TGTGCCAGCAGCCAAGGCCAAAAACTAGCGGTTCCCTACGAGCAGTACTTC.

The V call is TRBV24-1, the J call TRBJ2-3; D may be TRBD2 (5 bases). V was clipped by 3 bases and J by 6 bases, with 18 bases between them. This CDR3 region has 16 residues. Per the germline V gene, CDR1 is KGHDR and CDR2 is SFDVKD. CDR3 DNA: TGTGCCACCAGTGATCCGCGGGCCAGGTCTTCGGATACGCAGTATTTT. The encoded protein is CATSDPRARSSDTQYF.